These T cell receptor beta chains were read from a single sample in a study of shared T cell receptors in the human thymus. The repertoire was sequenced with immunoSEQ multiplex PCR; TCRdb's copy has only in-frame clones and lacks some. Of just under 550,000 clones listed, approximately 80% are singletons. These data also formed part of another study, on human thymus T cells.

Sequenced material: thymocytes. Source of these receptors: a boy younger than two with a congenital heart defect. Both conserved end residues are trimmed from each CDR3. The D gene is left open where the match is weak.

v_call,d_call,cdr3_aa
TRBV25-1,.,ASSGRVPRNTEAF
TRBV5-6,TRBD2,ASSLAGGPDTGELF
TRBV7-2,TRBD2,ASSYRLAGDHSTDTQY
TRBV7-9,.,ASSYRRDHTDTQY
TRBV7-2,TRBD2,ASSPRGTSGYNEQF
TRBV19,.,ASSIVWRFNEKLF
TRBV30,.,AWSVLAGYNEQF
TRBV27,.,ASSLKGAGNTIY
TRBV5-3,.,ARSLAWRNGYT
TRBV10-3,.,ATQVQGGPLSYEQY
TRBV30,TRBD2,AWRRGLYGDEQF
TRBV7-9,.,ASSFKGLGHGTEAF
TRBV29-1,TRBD2,SVDQISGRGTDTQY
TRBV18,.,ASSPPYRANYGYT
TRBV28,.,ASSAPGVVDYGYT
TRBV28,TRBD1,ASSKYRGKETQY
TRBV2,TRBD1,ASSRQGRGNQPQH
TRBV19,TRBD1,ASSRNPGQGVVQETQY
TRBV6-5,TRBD1,ASSYPGQGEGYEQY
TRBV10-3,.,AIRLARFNEQF
TRBV6-5,.,ASSYSRGGTYGYT
TRBV30,TRBD2,AWTLREDHEQY
TRBV4-1,TRBD2,ASSQDPEASGRAERQF
TRBV11-2,TRBD2,ASSPGNGTSGRLDTQY
TRBV7-9,.,ASSSGPGTLLNTGELF
TRBV6-4,TRBD2,ASSESGGPDNEQF
TRBV7-3,TRBD1,ASSATGKLYPTNTEAF
TRBV14,.,ASSRGTPYNEQF
TRBV2,TRBD2,ASSRGGSSYEQY
TRBV7-9,.,ASSLPPEDPSTDTQY
TRBV28,.,ASSAPLGDQPQH
TRBV5-4,TRBD1,ASSEPGQGFIEAF
TRBV25-1,TRBD2,ASSLGTTDTQY
TRBV15,.,ATSKRGGESYEQY
TRBV29-1,.,SVDDPVTGASTDTQY
TRBV27,.,ASSLGPGSYEQY
TRBV27,TRBD2,ASSFLASGRTLSYEQY
TRBV7-8,TRBD1,ASSLAAGGSYEQY
TRBV5-1,TRBD1,ASSLIRDRVYNEQF
TRBV7-2,.,ASSLRRASDEAF